This T cell receptor (beta chain) was captured in a study of T cell repertoires in cytomegalovirus infection. The wider study: Well-studied HLA-B-restricted CMV epitopes were used in the study alongside recently identified HLA-C-restricted ones. Public TCR beta signature analysis indicated the presence of both CMV infection and matching HLA type. Study observations and caveats: Predominance within the ex vivo response was attributable to HLA-C-restricted CMV-specific TCR beta clonotypes. Of the TCR beta families, the public ones yielded a cumulative frequency that identified carriers of CMV plus the relevant HLA.

Comment on this clonotype: The antigen is undetermined.

The germline V and J ends were trimmed by 5 bases and 3 bases, with 16 bases remaining between them. Germline lookup yields CDR1 SGHVS and CDR2 FNYEAQ. The CDR3 covers 15 residues. Using its own MiXCR run on the reads, TCRdb lists one record per CDR3 protein. The sample shows around 800,000 distinct CDR3 sequences, over 25% of them seen only once. Sample: cultured CD8+ T cells from PBMCs, taken from culture after CMV antigen stimulation. The chain joins TRBV7-6 to TRBJ1-2; no clear D gene. This receptor was identified in a human donor in good health (CMV status not recorded). Some clones in this sample may be carry-over from other donors' samples. CDR3 amino acids: CASSPPDKAYYGYTF. The CDR3 DNA sequence: TGTGCCAGCAGCCCGCCCGACAAGGCTTACTATGGCTACACCTTC.